This T cell receptor (beta chain) emerged from a study of CD8 T cells in ankylosing spondylitis. Scientists made TCR beta libraries using quantitative 5'-RACE with molecular barcodes. A single record per CDR3 protein comes from TCRdb applying MiXCR to the 5' RACE reads. This table holds about 200,000 distinct CDR3 sequences, roughly 6.6% found once. Study-wide points: Earlier authors reported some of these motif variants in reactive arthritis synovial fluid and blood. For ankylosing spondylitis blood, a TCR beta motif of seven to nine highly homologous variants appeared characteristic. CD8+ by phenotype, disease-linked clones were relatively rare in peripheral blood. Clones linked to disease were reported to show significant enrichment in matched ankylosing spondylitis synovial fluid.

Concerning this clonotype itself: The antigen is unknown.

Trimming cost V 4 bases and J 5 bases, with 18 bases left between them. This CDR3 region has 15 residues. CDR1 is LGHNA, CDR2 YSLEER, per germline. Sequencing was done on a sample of blood, either unsorted or a sorted T cell fraction (not recorded which). The clonotype comes from a male donor with ankylosing spondylitis. J is TRBJ2-7 and V is TRBV4-3; perhaps TRBD1 as D (6 bases). The CDR3 reads CASSPGQPPSHEQYF. The CDR3 nucleotides read TGCGCCAGCAGCCCCGGACAGCCGCCGAGCCACGAGCAGTACTTC.